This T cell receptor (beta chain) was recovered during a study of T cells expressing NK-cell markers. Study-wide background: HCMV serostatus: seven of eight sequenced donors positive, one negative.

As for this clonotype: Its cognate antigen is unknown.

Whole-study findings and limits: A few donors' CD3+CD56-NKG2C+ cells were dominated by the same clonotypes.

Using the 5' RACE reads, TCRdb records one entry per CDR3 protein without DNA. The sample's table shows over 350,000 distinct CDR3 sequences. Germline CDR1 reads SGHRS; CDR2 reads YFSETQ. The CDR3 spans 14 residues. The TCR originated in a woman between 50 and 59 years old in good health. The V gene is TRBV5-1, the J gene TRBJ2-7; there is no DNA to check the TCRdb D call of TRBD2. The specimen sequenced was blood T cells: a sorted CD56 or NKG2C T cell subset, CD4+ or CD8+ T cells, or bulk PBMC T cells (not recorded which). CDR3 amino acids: CASRPGDQRYEQYF. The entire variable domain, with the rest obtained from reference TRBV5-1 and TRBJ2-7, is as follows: KAGVTQTPRYLIKTRGQQVTLSCSPISGHRSVSWYQQTPGQGLQFLFEYFSETQRNKGNFPGRFSGRQFSNSRSEMNVSTLELGDSALYLCASRPGDQRYEQYFGPGTRLTVT.